This entry lists 8 T cell receptor beta chains sequenced from one sample in a study of blood T cell repertoires in COVID-19. Some clones are missing from TCRdb's copy, which holds only in-frame ones; the method was immunoSEQ multiplex PCR. The sample carries 230,000 or so clones, about 86% recorded once. Specimen: peripheral blood. All receptors derive from a man aged 50 or older with active or convalescent COVID-19.

The count of this clone is one. This chain links TRBV7-6 with TRBJ1-6, with 8 bases aligning to TRBD1. There are 16 residues in the CDR3. Germline CDR1 reads SGHVS; CDR2 reads FNYEAQ. V lost 5 bases to trimming and J lost 6 bases; unmatched junction nucleotides: 9. This CDR3 reads CASSPTGQGFNSPLHF. The CDR3 DNA reads as TGTGCCAGCAGCCCGACTGGACAGGGATTTAATTCACCCCTCCACTTT.

This clone was found once. The gene calls are TRBV2 and TRBJ2-3; D ambiguous. This CDR3 has 14 amino acids. Germline values: CDR1 SNHLY, CDR2 FYNNEI. V was cut by 6 bases and J by 1 base, with 11 bases left in between. The CDR3 sequence: CASRVGRGTDTQYF. In DNA form, the CDR3 reads TGTGCCAGCAGGGTCGGTCGCGGCACAGATACGCAGTATTTT.

This clone was counted only a few times. The genes are TRBV3-1 (or the pseudogene TRBV3-2) and TRBJ2-2; possible D gene TRBD2, 5 bases. This CDR3 contains 16 residues. The V end lost 3 bases, the J end lost 3 bases, and 14 bases lay between the germline ends. The V gene's germline CDR1 is LGHDT and CDR2 YNNKEL (reference sequence). CDR3 bases: TGTGCCAGCAGCCATTACGGGGTAACCTACACCGGGGAGCTGTTTTTT. This translates into CASSHYGVTYTGELFF.

About this clone: The germline gene is not matched at one end of the junction; a read error may be the cause. The J gene is TRBJ1-2, the V gene TRBV30; the D is unclear. CDR3 size: 12 residues. CDR1 is GTSNPN and CDR2 is SVGIG in the germline V gene (reference sequence). CDR3 amino acids: CAWSVGGRLTSF. The CDR3 DNA reads as TGTGCCTGGAGTGTAGGAGGGCGATTAACTTCCTTC.

This clone occurred once. The chain couples TRBV30 to TRBJ2-7; TRBD1 might be the D (5 bases). The CDR3 loop spans 12 amino acids. Trimming left V 5 bases short and J 5 bases short, with 13 bases between. Germline CDR1 and CDR2: GTSNPN and SVGIG (reference sequence). The CDR3 DNA reads as TGTGCCTGGGGGTACAGGTTTAACGAGCAGTACTTC. This gives the protein CAWGYRFNEQYF.

The genes are TRBV7-9 and TRBJ2-7; 10 bases agree with TRBD1. This CDR3 spans 16 amino acids. V gave up 4 bases and J gave up 1 base; unmatched junction bases: 7. Germline CDR1 and CDR2: SEHNR and FQNEAQ (reference sequence). The CDR3 sequence: CASSSTDRGGSYEQYF. The CDR3 bases are TGTGCCAGCAGCTCCACGGACAGGGGGGGGTCCTACGAGCAGTACTTC.

The chain couples TRBV5-6 to TRBJ2-1; TRBD2 matches 8 bases. CDR3 size: 18 residues. CDR1 SGHDT and CDR2 YYEEEE come from the germline V gene. Trimming removed 6 bases from V and 9 bases from J; junction bases left unmatched: 23. DNA for the CDR3: TGTGCCAGCACCCGCGGGGGGACCCGTAGGTACGGTATATTTGAGCAGTTCTTC. Its protein product is CASTRGGTRRYGIFEQFF.

V gene TRBV6-5 combines with J gene TRBJ1-4, with a possible D match to TRBD1 (6 bases). V was cut by 2 bases and J by 4 bases, with 8 bases left in between. Germline V lookup: CDR1 MNHEY, CDR2 SVGAGI. The CDR3 runs to 14 residues. Here the CDR3 DNA reads TGTGCCAGCAGTTACGGACAGAATAATGAAAAACTGTTTTTT. Translated: CASSYGQNNEKLFF.